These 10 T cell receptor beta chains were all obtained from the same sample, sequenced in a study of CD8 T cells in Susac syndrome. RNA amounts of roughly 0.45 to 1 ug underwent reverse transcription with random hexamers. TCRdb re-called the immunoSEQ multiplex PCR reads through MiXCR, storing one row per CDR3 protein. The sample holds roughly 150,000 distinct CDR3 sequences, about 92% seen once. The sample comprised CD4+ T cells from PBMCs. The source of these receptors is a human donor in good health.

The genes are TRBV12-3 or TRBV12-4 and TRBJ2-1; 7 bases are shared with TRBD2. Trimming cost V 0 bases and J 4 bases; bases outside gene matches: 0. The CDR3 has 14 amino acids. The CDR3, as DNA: TGTGCCAGCAGTTTAGCGGGGGGGTACAATGAGCAGTTCTTC. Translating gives CASSLAGGYNEQFF.

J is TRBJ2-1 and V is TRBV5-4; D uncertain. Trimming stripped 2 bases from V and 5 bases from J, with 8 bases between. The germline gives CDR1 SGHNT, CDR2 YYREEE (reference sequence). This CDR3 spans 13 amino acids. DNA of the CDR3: TGTGCCAGCAGCTTAGATAGAAACAATGAGCAGTTCTTC. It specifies CASSLDRNNEQFF.

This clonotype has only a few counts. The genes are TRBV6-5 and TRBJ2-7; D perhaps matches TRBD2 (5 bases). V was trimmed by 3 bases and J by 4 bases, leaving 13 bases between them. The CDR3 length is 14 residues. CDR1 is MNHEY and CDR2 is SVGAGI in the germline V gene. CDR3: CASSYSGGRYEQYF. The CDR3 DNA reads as TGTGCCAGCAGTTATTCTGGCGGGCGGTACGAGCAGTACTTC.

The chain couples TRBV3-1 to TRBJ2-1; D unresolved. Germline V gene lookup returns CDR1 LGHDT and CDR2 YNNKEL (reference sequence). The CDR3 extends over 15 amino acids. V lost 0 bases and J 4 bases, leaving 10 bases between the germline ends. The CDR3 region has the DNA TGTGCCAGCAGCCAAGATTCTAGTAGGTACAATGAGCAGTTCTTC. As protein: CASSQDSSRYNEQFF.

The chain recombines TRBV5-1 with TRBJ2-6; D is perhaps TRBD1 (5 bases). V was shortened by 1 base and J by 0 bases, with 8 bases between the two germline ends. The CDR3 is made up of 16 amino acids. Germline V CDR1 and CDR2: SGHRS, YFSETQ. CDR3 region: CASSLRGDSGANVLTF. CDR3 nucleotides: TGCGCCAGCAGCTTGAGGGGTGACTCTGGGGCCAACGTCCTGACTTTC.

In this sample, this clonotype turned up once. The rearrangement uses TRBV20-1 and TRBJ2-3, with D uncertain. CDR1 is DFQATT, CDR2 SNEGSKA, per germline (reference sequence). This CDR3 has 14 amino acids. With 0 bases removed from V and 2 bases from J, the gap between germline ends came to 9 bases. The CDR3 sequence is CSARDPTPTDTQYF. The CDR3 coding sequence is TGCAGTGCTAGAGACCCTACCCCCACAGATACGCAGTATTTT.

Here the CDR3 reads CASSLAGTGLQYF. CDR3 DNA sequence: TGTGCCAGCAGCTTAGCGGGGACAGGGCTACAGTACTTC. The rearrangement uses TRBV7-9 and TRBJ2-4; TRBD1 agrees at 9 bases. Germline V gene sequence: CDR1 SEHNR, CDR2 FQNEAQ (reference sequence). J lost 13 bases, V lost 0 bases, and 4 bases had no gene match. This CDR3 has 13 residues.

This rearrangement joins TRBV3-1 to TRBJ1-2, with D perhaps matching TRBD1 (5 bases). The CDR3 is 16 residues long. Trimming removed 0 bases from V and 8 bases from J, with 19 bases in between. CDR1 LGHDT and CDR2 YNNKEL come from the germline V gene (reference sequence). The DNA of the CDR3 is TGTGCCAGCAGCCAAGATTGGGCAGGGCAATTGAGAGGCTACACCTTC. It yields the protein CASSQDWAGQLRGYTF.

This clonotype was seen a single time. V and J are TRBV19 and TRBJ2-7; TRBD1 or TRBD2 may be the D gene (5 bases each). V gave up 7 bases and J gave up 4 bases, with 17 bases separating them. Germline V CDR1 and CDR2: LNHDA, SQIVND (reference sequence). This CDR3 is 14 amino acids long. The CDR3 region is CASNPGTGPYEQYF. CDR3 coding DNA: TGTGCCAGTAATCCGGGGACGGGACCATACGAGCAGTACTTC. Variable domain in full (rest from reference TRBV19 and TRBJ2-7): DGGITQSPKYLFRKEGQNVTLSCEQNLNHDAMYWYRQDPGQGLRLIYYSQIVNDFQKGDIAEGYSVSREKKESFPLTVTSAQKNPTAFYLCASNPGTGPYEQYFGPGTRLTVT.

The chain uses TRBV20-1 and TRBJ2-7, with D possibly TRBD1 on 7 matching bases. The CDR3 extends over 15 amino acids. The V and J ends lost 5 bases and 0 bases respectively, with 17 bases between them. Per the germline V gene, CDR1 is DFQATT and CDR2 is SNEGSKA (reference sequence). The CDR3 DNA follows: TGCAGTGCTTACAATCAGGGGGGAGACTCCTACGAGCAGTACTTC. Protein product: CSAYNQGGDSYEQYF.